This TCR beta chain originates from a study of T cells in Graves' hyperthyroidism and ophthalmopathy (dated by TCRdb to about 2019). Notes on the research overall: Peripheral blood samples were taken at initial diagnosis, before any treatment was given. To identify TCR V-J signatures that set the groups apart, the researchers used a discovery cohort of more than 95 patients, made up of 40 to 45 with Graves' ophthalmopathy and 57 with stable Graves' hyperthyroidism. An independent validation cohort of under 20 hyperthyroidism patients and 17 patients who later progressed to ophthalmopathy tested prospective prediction of ophthalmopathy. For training and testing, the 100 or so patients in the discovery cohort were randomly divided in a 7:3 ratio. In addition, the study compared T-cell repertoires in thyroid tissue and in blood from about 6 Graves' hyperthyroidism patients. After blood sampling, hyperthyroidism patients were treated with methimazole at a starting dose of 30 mg daily, and ophthalmopathy patients were treated with high-dose intravenous methylprednisolone. TCR Vbeta CDR3 sequencing of 120 to 150 peripheral blood samples (about 45 ophthalmopathy, roughly 74 hyperthyroidism and approximately 17 progressor patients) is reported in the paper. Overall study outcomes, separate from this receptor: Sample size was not statistically predetermined, and blinding of investigators to group allocation was not performed. Most expanded thyroid clonotypes (frequency above 0.001) were also detected in blood, suggesting blood repertoires may reflect thyroid immune responses. A model built on a 13 V-J signature distinguished ophthalmopathy from stable hyperthyroidism, reaching around 87% sensitivity and under 84% specificity in cross-validation and 80%/75% in testing. During validation, the model predicted progression to ophthalmopathy a median of about 6.5 months ahead of onset, with almost 71% sensitivity and 72.22% specificity.

Moderately to severely active disease, a Clinical Activity Score of at least 3, a NOSPECS grade of at least 4, and a duration under 3 months were present in ophthalmopathy patients. Exclusion was applied to patients with uncontrolled infections, other autoimmune diseases, pregnancy or lactation. Diagnoses were established on the basis of clinical symptoms, serum thyroxine and TRAb, thyroid ultrasound, and orbital computed tomography. PBMCs were isolated from roughly 10 ml of fresh peripheral blood by Ficoll-Paque density gradient centrifugation. Trizol reagent was used to extract total RNA, and RNA quality was then checked on an Agilent 2100 Bioanalyzer. This clonotype was detected only a few times. Its antigen specificity is not known. Per-nucleotide qualities are absent, and no much larger clonotype sits a single base away. TCR beta CDR3 regions were amplified from RNA transcripts. The TCR CDR3 was subjected to a first round of RT-PCR using the HTBI primer set and the Qiagen OneStep RT-PCR kit. A second multiplex PCR round built the libraries, followed by size selection and purification. Libraries were sequenced paired-end with 100 bp reads on an Illumina HiSeq2000. On the authors' methods: SOAPnuke was used to process the raw data, removing reads that contained adapters or uncalled bases, had a mean Phred below 15, or lacked an exact match to the constant primer or identifier. High-quality paired reads were merged using COPE v1.2.5, and each unique nucleotide sequence was defined as a clonotype. MiTCR v1.1 was used to align the clonotypes against IMGT TRBV, TRBD and TRBJ reference segments. Analysis was restricted to V-J combinations with a frequency above 0.0001, which covered 98% to 99.2% of repertoires. The TCS score was defined as F50 (clonal expansion) divided by E x V (chaos), with BLOSUM62-based TCRdist calculated between CDR3 peptides within each V-J. Welch's t-statistics and random forest reduced just over 500 V-J features to 10 to 15, which were used in a naive Bayes classifier (R e1071). TCRdb reanalyzed the raw reads on its own, using fastp at Q25 for trimming and MiXCR for clone calling, and kept in-frame beta chains. CDR3 protein duplicates are merged, each entry listing the most common genes and DNA. These V and J calls are TCRdb output, not the study's own analysis. The sample table records under 350,000 distinct CDR3 sequences; about an eighth of these occur just once. 34% of the sample lies in the top ten.

The sequence was collected from a woman aged 40-49 years with Graves' ophthalmopathy. The source material was blood.

The CDR3 is CASSEGVGGLGTQYF. The DNA reads as follows: TGCGCCAGCAGTGAGGGGGTCGGGGGCCTTGGGACCCAGTACTTC. This sequence uses TRBV10-1 and TRBJ2-5; the D gene may be TRBD1 or TRBD2, since each aligns over 6 bases. The CDR3 contains 15 residues, cysteine and phenylalanine counted. Only the CDR3 region is kept as DNA, spanning 45 bases read in frame from base 1. A distance of 17 bases separates the germline ends of V and J, which lose 2 bases and 7 bases respectively. Reading the germline V gene (reference sequence) gives CDR1 WNHNN and CDR2 SYGVQD.